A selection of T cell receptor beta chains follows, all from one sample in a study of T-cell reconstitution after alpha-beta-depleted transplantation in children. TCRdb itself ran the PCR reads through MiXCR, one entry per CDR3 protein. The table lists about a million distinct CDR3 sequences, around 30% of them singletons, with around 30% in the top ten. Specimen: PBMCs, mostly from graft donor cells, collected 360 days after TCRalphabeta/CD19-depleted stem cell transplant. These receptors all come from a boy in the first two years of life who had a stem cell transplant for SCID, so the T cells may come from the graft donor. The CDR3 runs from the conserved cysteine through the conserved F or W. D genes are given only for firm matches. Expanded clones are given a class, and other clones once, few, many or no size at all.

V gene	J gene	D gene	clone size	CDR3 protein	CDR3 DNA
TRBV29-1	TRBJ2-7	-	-	CSVATGLAPYEQYF	TGCAGCGTTGCGACTGGTTTGGCGCCCTACGAGCAGTACTTC
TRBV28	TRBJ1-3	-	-	CASSFPNAGNTIYF	TGTGCCAGCAGTTTTCCCAATGCTGGAAACACCATATATTTT
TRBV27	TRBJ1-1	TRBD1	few	CASRPRQGMNTEAFF	TGTGCCAGCAGACCTCGACAGGGGATGAACACTGAAGCTTTCTTT
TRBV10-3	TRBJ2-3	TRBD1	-	CAISEWQGASDTQYF	TGTGCCATCAGTGAGTGGCAGGGGGCATCAGATACGCAGTATTTT
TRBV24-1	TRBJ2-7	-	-	CATQGSLHEQYF	TGTGCCACCCAGGGGAGTCTTCACGAGCAGTACTTC
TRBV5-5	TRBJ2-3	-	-	CASSRLWGRVVTDTQYF	TGTGCCAGCAGCCGTTTGTGGGGTAGGGTTGTGACAGATACGCAGTATTTT
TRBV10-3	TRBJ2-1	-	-	CALTDSLHNEQFF	TGTGCCCTCACAGATTCGTTACACAATGAGCAGTTCTTC
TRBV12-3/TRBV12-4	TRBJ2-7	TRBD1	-	CASRSTGNEQYF	TGTGCCAGCAGATCGACAGGGAACGAGCAGTACTTC
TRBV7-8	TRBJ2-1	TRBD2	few	CASSMGLAGSNNEQFF	TGTGCCAGCAGCATGGGACTAGCGGGGAGTAACAATGAGCAGTTCTTC
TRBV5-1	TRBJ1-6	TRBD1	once	CASTRSGGYDNSPLHF	TGCGCCAGCACCCGATCAGGGGGCTACGATAATTCACCCCTCCACTTT
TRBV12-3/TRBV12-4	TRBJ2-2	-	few	CASSFRASVGWTGELFF	TGTGCCAGCAGTTTTAGGGCTAGTGTAGGGTGGACCGGGGAGCTGTTTTTT
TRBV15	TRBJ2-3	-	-	CATSEGTHPSTDTQYF	TGTGCCACCAGCGAAGGGACTCATCCTAGCACAGATACGCAGTATTTT
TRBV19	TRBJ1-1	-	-	CASKLSAGRKVMNTEAFF	TGTGCCAGTAAGCTTTCCGCCGGTCGGAAAGTAATGAACACTGAAGCTTTCTTT
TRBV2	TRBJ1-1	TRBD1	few	CASSADRTSTEAFF	TGTGCCAGCAGCGCGGACAGGACGAGCACTGAAGCTTTCTTT
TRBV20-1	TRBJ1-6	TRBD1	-	CSAREQRTGTGGSPLHF	TGCAGTGCTAGAGAGCAGCGCACCGGGACAGGGGGGTCACCCCTCCACTTT
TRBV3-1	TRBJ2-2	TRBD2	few	CASSENRGGLYTGELFF	TGTGCCAGCAGCGAAAATCGGGGGGGCCTGTACACCGGGGAGCTGTTTTTT
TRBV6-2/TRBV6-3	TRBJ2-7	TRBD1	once	CASSYGDRTTYEQYF	TGTGCCAGCAGTTACGGGGACAGAACCACCTACGAGCAGTACTTC
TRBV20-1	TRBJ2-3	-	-	CSAAPSGGSSTDTQYF	TGCAGTGCTGCCCCCTCGGGCGGGTCTAGCACAGATACGCAGTATTTT
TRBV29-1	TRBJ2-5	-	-	CSVVSGPFLSQKTQYF	TGCAGCGTTGTGAGCGGTCCGTTTCTCTCCCAGAAGACCCAGTACTTC
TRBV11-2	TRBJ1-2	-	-	CASSLVGEGVNYGYTF	TGTGCCAGCAGCTTAGTAGGCGAAGGAGTTAACTATGGCTACACCTTC
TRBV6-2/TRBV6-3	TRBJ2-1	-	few	CASRLSGDEQFF	TGTGCCAGCAGGCTCTCTGGGGATGAGCAGTTCTTC
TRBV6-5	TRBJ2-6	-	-	CASSYDSSSGANVLTF	TGTGCCAGCAGTTACGACAGTAGTTCTGGGGCCAACGTCCTGACTTTC
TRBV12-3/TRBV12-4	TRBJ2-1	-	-	CASSLAGPRQGEQFF	TGTGCCAGCAGTTTAGCCGGACCCCGGCAGGGTGAGCAGTTCTTC
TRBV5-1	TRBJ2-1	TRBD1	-	CASSLLTSTGSSYNEQFF	TGCGCCAGCAGCTTACTAACTTCGACAGGGAGCTCCTACAATGAGCAGTTCTTC
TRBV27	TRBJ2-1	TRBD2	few	CASSVIPGLAGGYRNEQFF	TGTGCCAGCAGTGTAATACCGGGACTAGCGGGGGGGTATAGGAATGAGCAGTTCTTC
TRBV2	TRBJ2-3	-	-	CASSEGWGRLSTDTQYF	TGTGCCAGCAGTGAAGGATGGGGCAGGCTTAGCACAGATACGCAGTATTTT
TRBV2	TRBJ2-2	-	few	CASSDFDGGDNTGELFF	TGTGCCAGCAGTGACTTCGATGGGGGCGACAACACCGGGGAGCTGTTTTTT
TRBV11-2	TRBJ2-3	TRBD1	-	CASSLYFLGQGHPSTDTQYF	TGTGCCAGCAGCTTATATTTTCTGGGACAGGGTCATCCTAGCACAGATACGCAGTATTTT
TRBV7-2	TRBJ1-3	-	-	CASSFSRPNTIYF	TGTGCCAGCAGCTTTTCCAGACCGAACACCATATATTTT
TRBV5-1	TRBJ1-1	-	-	CASSLELHRTNTEAFF	TGCGCCAGCAGCTTGGAATTACACAGGACGAACACTGAAGCTTTCTTT
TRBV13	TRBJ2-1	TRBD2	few	CASSLTRGGLAGVSRNEQFF	TGTGCCAGCAGCTTAACACGGGGAGGACTAGCGGGGGTCTCGAGGAATGAGCAGTTCTTC
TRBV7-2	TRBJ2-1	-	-	CASSLWGAEQFF	TGTGCCAGCAGCCTATGGGGAGCTGAGCAGTTCTTC
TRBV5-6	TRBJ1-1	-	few	CASSLYLGSAEAFF	TGTGCCAGCAGCTTGTACCTGGGGTCGGCTGAAGCTTTCTTT
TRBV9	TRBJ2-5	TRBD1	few	CASSPSTGGETQYF	TGTGCCAGCAGCCCGTCGACAGGGGGGGAGACCCAGTACTTC
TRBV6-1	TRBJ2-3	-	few	CASKVRAGPDTQYF	TGTGCCAGCAAGGTCCGGGCAGGGCCAGATACGCAGTATTTT
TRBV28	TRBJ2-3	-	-	CASTSTGLPADTQYF	TGTGCCAGCACTTCTACGGGGCTTCCCGCAGATACGCAGTATTTT
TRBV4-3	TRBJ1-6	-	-	CASSQDRGGILNLHF	TGCGCCAGCAGCCAAGATCGAGGAGGTATCCTCAACCTCCACTTT
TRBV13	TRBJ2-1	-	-	CASSFLTASGYNEQFF	TGTGCCAGCAGCTTCCTGACAGCTTCAGGGTACAATGAGCAGTTCTTC
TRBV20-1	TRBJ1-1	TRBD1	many	CSAREGQGTTEAFF	TGCAGTGCTAGAGAGGGACAGGGAACGACTGAAGCTTTCTTT
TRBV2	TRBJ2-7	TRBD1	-	CASSEPLGQGANEQYF	TGTGCCAGCAGTGAACCGCTCGGACAGGGGGCCAACGAGCAGTACTTC
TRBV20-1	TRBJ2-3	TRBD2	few	CSASTQTSGTDTQYF	TGCAGTGCTTCGACCCAGACTAGCGGCACAGATACGCAGTATTTT
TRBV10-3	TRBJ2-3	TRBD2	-	CAISGLAATDTQYF	TGTGCCATCAGCGGACTAGCGGCCACAGATACGCAGTATTTT
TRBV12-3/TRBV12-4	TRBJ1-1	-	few	CASSLRGGTTEAFF	TGTGCCAGCAGTTTGAGGGGAGGTACCACTGAAGCTTTCTTT
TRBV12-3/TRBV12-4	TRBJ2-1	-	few	CASSVGVRGHNEQFF	TGTGCCAGCAGTGTCGGGGTGAGAGGGCACAATGAGCAGTTCTTC
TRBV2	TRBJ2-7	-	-	CASSPEGAPAYEQYF	TGTGCCAGCAGTCCTGAAGGGGCTCCCGCCTACGAGCAGTACTTC